This TCR beta chain was identified during a study of CD8 T cells in ankylosing spondylitis. Study results and caveats: Certain motif variants had earlier appeared in reactive arthritis synovial fluid and blood. What seemed typical of ankylosing spondylitis blood was a TCR beta motif built from several highly homologous variants.

Quantitative 5'-RACE was performed with molecular barcodes, and it yielded the TCR beta libraries. TCRdb recomputed calls from the 5' RACE reads with MiXCR, one row per CDR3 protein. The sample includes tens of thousands of distinct CDR3 sequences, 6% of them seen just once. The length of the CDR3 is 18 residues. Ten or more counts support this clonotype. What it binds is not known. One end of the junction is discordant with germline, which a read error may explain. The sample was blood, either unsorted or a sorted T cell fraction (not recorded which). This clonotype was obtained from a male donor with ankylosing spondylitis or in good health (not recorded which). The chain recombines TRBV12-3 or TRBV12-4 with TRBJ2-3, with TRBD2 matching over 14 bases. CDR3 in amino acids: CTSSLAGTSGRPTDTQYF. CDR3 DNA sequence: TGTACCAGCAGTTTAGCTGGGACTAGCGGGAGACCGACAGATACGCAGTATTTT.